This T cell receptor beta chain was observed in a study of shared clonotypes between healthy human individuals. Over several immunoSEQ plates, each subset's genomic DNA was distributed in even portions. Libraries were prepared by immunoSEQ multiplex PCR; TCRdb keeps only in-frame clonotypes and omits some of them. Of around 500,000 clones in the sample, 70% to 80% were seen once. The study's findings and limits: Owing to a small donor count, the genetic and exposure-history diversity represented was limited.

The V and J ends lost 3 bases and 5 bases respectively, with 10 bases between them. Germline CDR1 reads SGHAT; CDR2 reads FQDESV (reference sequence). The CDR3 runs to 13 residues. As concerns this clone: Its antigen remains unidentified.

This receptor was identified in a woman between 35 and 50 years old in good health. Some clones in this sample may be carry-over from other donors' samples. What was sequenced was PBMCs. The chain joins TRBV11-1 to TRBJ2-5, with D possibly TRBD1 on 6 matching bases. The CDR3 reads CASSFTGSETQYF. Here the CDR3 DNA reads TGTGCCAGCAGCTTTACAGGGAGCGAGACCCAGTACTTC.